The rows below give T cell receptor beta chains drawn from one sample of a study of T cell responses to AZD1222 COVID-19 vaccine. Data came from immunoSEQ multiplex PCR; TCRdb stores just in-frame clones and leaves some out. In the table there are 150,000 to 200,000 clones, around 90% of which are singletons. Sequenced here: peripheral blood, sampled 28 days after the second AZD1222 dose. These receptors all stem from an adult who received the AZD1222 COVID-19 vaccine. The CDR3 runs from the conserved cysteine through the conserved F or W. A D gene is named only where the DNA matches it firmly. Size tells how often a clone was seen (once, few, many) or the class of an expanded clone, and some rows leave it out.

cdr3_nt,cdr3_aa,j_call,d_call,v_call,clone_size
TGTGCCAGCAGCCTGGGACAGGGGTTACAAGAGACCCAGTACTTC,CASSLGQGLQETQYF,TRBJ2-5,TRBD1,TRBV7-9,-
TGTGCCAGCGCCCGGGGAGAGACCCAGTACTTC,CASARGETQYF,TRBJ2-5,-,TRBV6-5,-
TGTGCCTGGAGTCATTTTCTATCCTACAATGAGCAGTTCTTC,CAWSHFLSYNEQFF,TRBJ2-1,-,TRBV30,-
TGTGCCAGCAGCCAGGTGACAGGTTGGGGAAACTCTGGAAACACCATATATTTT,CASSQVTGWGNSGNTIYF,TRBJ1-3,-,TRBV3-1/TRBV3-2,-
TGTGCCAGAGGTCGGGGGCAGGGCACAGATACGCAGTATTTT,CARGRGQGTDTQYF,TRBJ2-3,-,TRBV2,-
TGTGCCAGCAGTTTGGGGGGCGAGCAGTACTTC,CASSLGGEQYF,TRBJ2-7,-,TRBV12-3/TRBV12-4,few
TGTGCCAGCAGGGGAACAGATACGCAGTATTTT,CASRGTDTQYF,TRBJ2-3,-,TRBV2,-
TGTGCCAGCAGCTTAGTTTCCAGCGGGGGGCCCAATGAGCAGTTCTTC,CASSLVSSGGPNEQFF,TRBJ2-1,TRBD2,TRBV11-2,-
TGTGCCAGCAGCCACGGTGTACAGGGGCTCCTCTCTGGAAACACCATATATTTT,CASSHGVQGLLSGNTIYF,TRBJ1-3,TRBD1,TRBV4-2,-
TGTGCCAGCAGCCAGGGGAGGGTGGTTGAAGCTTTCTTT,CASSQGRVVEAFF,TRBJ1-1,-,TRBV14,once
TGTGCCAGCAGTGTCGGGACAGGGAATAATTCACCCCTCCACTTT,CASSVGTGNNSPLHF,TRBJ1-6,TRBD1,TRBV25-1,-
TGTGCCAGCAGCCCGGGACAGGGTGCGAGGGAGCAGTACTTC,CASSPGQGAREQYF,TRBJ2-7,TRBD1,TRBV3-1/TRBV3-2,-
TGTGCCAGCAGGAGGACCTATAATTCACCCCTCCACTTT,CASRRTYNSPLHF,TRBJ1-6,-,TRBV25-1,-
TGTGCCAGCAGTGGGGGACAGGGGGCGAGGGGCGAGCAGTACTTC,CASSGGQGARGEQYF,TRBJ2-7,TRBD1,TRBV28,-
TGTGCCAGCAGTAGCGGGGAGACCTACGAGCAGTACTTC,CASSSGETYEQYF,TRBJ2-7,TRBD2,TRBV6-6,-